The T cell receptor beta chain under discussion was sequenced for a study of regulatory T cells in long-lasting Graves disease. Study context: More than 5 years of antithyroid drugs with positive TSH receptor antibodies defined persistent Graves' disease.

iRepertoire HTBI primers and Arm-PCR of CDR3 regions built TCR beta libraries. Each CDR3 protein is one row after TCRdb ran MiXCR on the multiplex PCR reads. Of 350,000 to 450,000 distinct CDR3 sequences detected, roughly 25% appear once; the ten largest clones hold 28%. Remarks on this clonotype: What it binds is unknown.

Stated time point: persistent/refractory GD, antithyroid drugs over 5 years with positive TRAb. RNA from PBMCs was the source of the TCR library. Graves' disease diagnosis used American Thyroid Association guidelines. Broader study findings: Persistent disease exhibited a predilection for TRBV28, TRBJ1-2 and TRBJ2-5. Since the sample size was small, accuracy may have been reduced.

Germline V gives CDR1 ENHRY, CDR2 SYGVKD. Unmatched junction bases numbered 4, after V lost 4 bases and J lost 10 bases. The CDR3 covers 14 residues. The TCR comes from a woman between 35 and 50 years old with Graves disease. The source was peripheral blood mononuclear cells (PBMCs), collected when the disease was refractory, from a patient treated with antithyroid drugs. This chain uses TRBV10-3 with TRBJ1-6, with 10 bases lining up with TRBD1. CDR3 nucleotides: TGTGCCATCAGTGGGACAGGGGGAGGCTCACCCCTCCACTTT. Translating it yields CAISGTGGGSPLHF.